By sample fraction, the clone carrying this T cell receptor beta chain is large. Its target is unknown. Live CD3+CD8+TCRalphabeta+ cells were sorted into four subsets by PD-1 and/or TIGIT. After removal of 5 bases from V and 6 bases from J, the junction contained 7 bases not matched to a gene. The length of the CDR3 is 15 residues. The germline V gene has CDR1 LNHDA and CDR2 SQIVND (reference sequence). These data belong to a study of circulating CD8 cells and anti-PD-1 response in melanoma. Whole-study results and caveats: Patients included both untreated and previously treated individuals.

The QIAseq Immune Repertoire TCR panel built the libraries from around 15 ng of total RNA. Each CDR3 protein gets one entry after TCRdb re-called the reads with MiXCR. The repertoire consists of approximately 1,500 distinct CDR3 sequences, with 8% to 9% occurring once and the leading ten covering roughly 5.3%. Sequences were derived from CD8+ T cells from PBMCs, sampled at baseline or after one month of anti-PD-1 therapy (not recorded which). This receptor was identified in a human donor with melanoma. This rearrangement joins TRBV19 to TRBJ2-3; 11 bases align to TRBD2. CDR3 DNA sequence: TGTGCCAGTAGTCCTCTAGCGGGGGGCTCCGATACGCAGTATTTT. Its protein is CASSPLAGGSDTQYF.